This TCR beta chain was found in a study of blood T cells in healthy people across ages. This CDR3 contains 14 residues. CDR1 is LGHNA, CDR2 YSLEER, per germline. V lost 0 bases and J 6 bases, leaving 10 bases between the germline ends. The authors ran a second PCR of about 7 to 12 cycles using a sample-barcoded 5' primer and a J-beta primer mix. MiXCR was run by TCRdb on the 5' RACE reads, yielding one entry per CDR3 protein. The table lists about 1.8 million distinct CDR3 sequences, about 49% of them singletons, with roughly 2.1% in the top ten. This clonotype was found once. This receptor was taken from a woman aged 40 to 49 in good health. Sequencing used blood. This chain links TRBV4-3 with TRBJ2-3; D perhaps matches TRBD2 (5 bases). CDR3 nucleotide sequence: TGCGCCAGCAGCCAAGACGGCTCGGGGGATACGCAGTATTTT. It codes for CASSQDGSGDTQYF.